The 30 T cell receptor beta chains in this list originate from one sample, sequenced in a study of cytomegalovirus exposure and HLA in healthy donors. The PCR ran on 60 Vbeta and 13 Jbeta primers. Sequencing was performed with immunoSEQ multiplex PCR; in TCRdb, only in-frame clones are kept and a portion is missing. The data contain about 100,000 clones, about 86% of them singletons. Sequenced input: PBMCs. The origin of the receptors is a woman in her seventies in good health and CMV-seropositive.

Of note for this clone: Sequence at one end of the junction differs from germline and may be a read error. The gene calls are TRBV15 and TRBJ2-2; no reliable D call. This CDR3 has 9 amino acids. Germline CDR1 reads LNHNV; CDR2 reads YYDKDF (reference sequence). The CDR3 DNA reads TGCCTTCAACCAGGGGAGCTGTTTTTT. This encodes CLQPGELFF.

V and J are TRBV30 and TRBJ1-1; a weak D match, TRBD1 (5 bases). V gave up 2 bases and J gave up 1 base, with 11 bases separating them. The CDR3 has 14 amino acids. CDR1 and CDR2 from the germline V gene are GTSNPN and SVGIG (reference sequence). The CDR3 protein is CAWSRDFRNTEAFF. The CDR3 coding sequence is TGTGCCTGGAGTCGGGACTTCAGGAACACTGAAGCTTTCTTT.

This chain connects TRBV29-1 to TRBJ1-1; no clear D. Germline V gene data show CDR1 as SQVTM and CDR2 as ANQGSEA. CDR3 length equals 11 residues. Trimming cost V 6 bases and J 6 bases, with 11 bases left between them. In DNA form, the CDR3 reads TGCAGCGTGCACAGCGGTTCTGAAGCTTTCTTT. Translation gives CSVHSGSEAFF.

Here the CDR3 reads CASSQGTSGYNEQFF. In DNA, the CDR3 is TGTGCCAGCAGCCAAGGGACTAGCGGGTACAATGAGCAGTTCTTC. J is TRBJ2-1 and V is TRBV11-3, with 12 bases matching TRBD2. Germline loops: CDR1 SGHNT, CDR2 YENEEA. V lost 5 bases and J lost 4; bases outside the gene matches: 3. The CDR3 loop spans 15 amino acids.

This clone has only one observation. The germline gene is not matched at one end of the junction; a read error may be the cause. V gene TRBV7-7 combines with J gene TRBJ2-3, with 8 bases aligning to TRBD1. This CDR3 has 14 residues. Germline values: CDR1 SSHAT, CDR2 FNYEAQ (reference sequence). CDR3 amino acids: CASSPTGGRDTQYF. For the CDR3, the DNA is TGTGCTAGCAGTCCCACAGGGGGAAGGGATACGCAGTATTTT.

This clone appeared a few times. The chain carries TRBV7-9 and TRBJ1-4; 10 bases agree with TRBD1. Germline V gene data show CDR1 as SEHNR and CDR2 as FQNEAQ (reference sequence). The V segment lost 6 bases and the J segment 7 bases; nucleotides outside the gene matches: 2. The CDR3 has 13 amino acids. The CDR3 bases are TGTGCCAGCAGGACAGGGGGCTTTGAAAAACTGTTTTTT. Protein: CASRTGGFEKLFF.

A few counts support this clone. The chain employs TRBV4-1 and TRBJ1-5; possible D gene TRBD1, 6 bases. Germline V gene lookup returns CDR1 MGHRA and CDR2 YSYEKL. This CDR3 spans 14 amino acids. V was clipped by 0 bases and J by 7 bases, with 10 bases between them. The CDR3 nucleotides read TGCGCCAGCAGCCAAGAGGGGGCTAGGCAGCCCCAGCATTTT. Its translation: CASSQEGARQPQHF.

The V and J genes are TRBV5-6 and TRBJ2-5; 13 bases match TRBD2. The CDR3 loop spans 14 amino acids. V lost 6 bases to trimming and J lost 5 bases; unmatched junction nucleotides: 4. The germline gives CDR1 SGHDT, CDR2 YYEEEE. The CDR3 DNA sequence: TGTGCCAGCACTGGGGGACTAGCGGGGGAGACCCAGTACTTC. Residues: CASTGGLAGETQYF.

V usage is TRBV4-1 and J usage is TRBJ2-7, with TRBD2 as a possible D gene (6 bases). The CDR3 has 14 residues. From germline, CDR1 is MGHRA and CDR2 YSYEKL. V was trimmed by 4 bases and J by 4 bases, leaving 14 bases between them. DNA of the CDR3: TGCGCCAGCAGCCTTTGGGGGAGCGGGTACGAGCAGTACTTC. Its translation: CASSLWGSGYEQYF.

The CDR3 coding sequence is TGCGCCAGCAGCCAAGAGGGACTAGGCTACGAGCAGTACTTC. It translates to CASSQEGLGYEQYF. The chain joins TRBV4-1 to TRBJ2-7; 8 positions match TRBD2. Germline values: CDR1 MGHRA, CDR2 YSYEKL. The CDR3 contains 14 residues. With 0 bases clipped from V and 3 bases from J, the junction kept 1 base outside the gene matches.

A single count supports this clone. The V gene is TRBV11-2, the J gene TRBJ2-1; TRBD1 matches 10 bases. The V gene's germline CDR1 is SGHAT and CDR2 FQNNGV. Germline trimming cut 1 base from V and 12 bases from J; bases unmatched to any gene: 12. The CDR3 sequence is 16 residues long. DNA of the CDR3: TGTGCCAGCAGCTTAGGTCCGGGACAGGGGCGTAGTAGGCAGTTCTTC. Its protein product is CASSLGPGQGRSRQFF.

This clone was recorded a few times. The V and J genes are TRBV7-2 and TRBJ2-3; 10 bases are a match to TRBD2. The CDR3 extends over 15 amino acids. The germline CDR1 and CDR2 sequences are SGHTA and FQGNSA. J gave up 6 bases and V 5 bases, and 8 bases lay outside the gene matches. The CDR3 spells CASSPTSGWVDTQYF. The CDR3 nucleotides read TGTGCCAGCAGCCCGACTAGCGGGTGGGTCGATACGCAGTATTTT.

The chain employs TRBV25-1 and TRBJ1-2; the match to TRBD1 covers 7 bases. The CDR3 contains 14 residues. CDR1 is MGHDK, CDR2 SYGVNS, per germline. J was trimmed by 5 bases and V by 4 bases; bases with no gene match: 7. The CDR3 sequence: CASSVGAGGYGYTF. CDR3 DNA sequence: TGTGCCAGCAGTGTGGGGGCAGGGGGTTATGGCTACACCTTC.

This chain joins TRBV5-1 and TRBJ2-5; 12 nucleotides align to TRBD2. Losses at the gene ends were 4 bases for V and 4 bases for J; bases not matched to a gene: 5. The germline CDR1 and CDR2 sequences are SGHRS and YFSETQ. CDR3 length: 15 residues. The CDR3 region is CASSPPGLAGETQYF. CDR3 coding DNA: TGCGCCAGCAGCCCCCCGGGACTAGCGGGAGAGACCCAGTACTTC.

This chain uses TRBV5-1 with TRBJ2-1, with D perhaps TRBD1 (7 bases). Trimming stripped 0 bases from V and 5 bases from J, with 12 bases between. Germline CDR1 reads SGHRS; CDR2 reads YFSETQ. CDR3 length equals 15 residues. The DNA of the CDR3 is TGCGCCAGCAGCTTGGTGGCAGGGGGGAACAATGAGCAGTTCTTC. Its protein product is CASSLVAGGNNEQFF.

V and J are TRBV5-1 and TRBJ2-7; 9 nucleotides line up with TRBD1. CDR1 SGHRS and CDR2 YFSETQ come from the germline V gene. V lost 3 bases and J lost 3; bases outside the gene matches: 7. The CDR3 loop spans 15 amino acids. For the CDR3, the DNA is TGCGCCAGCAGCTCACCGGGACAGGGAATCTACGAGCAGTACTTC. Translating gives CASSSPGQGIYEQYF.

V gene TRBV6-6 combines with J gene TRBJ2-7, with a tentative D call TRBD1 (7 bases). V gave up 0 bases and J gave up 5 bases, with 14 bases separating them. Germline values: CDR1 MNHNY, CDR2 SVGAGI (reference sequence). The CDR3 sequence is 15 residues long. The CDR3 spells CASSYSAGGSNEQYF. DNA of the CDR3: TGTGCCAGCAGTTACTCTGCAGGGGGGAGCAACGAGCAGTACTTC.

This sequence joins TRBV18 and TRBJ1-3; 8 bases line up with TRBD1. The junction had 2 bases not matched to a gene; V was cut back by 5 bases and J by 2 bases. CDR3 length equals 14 residues. Germline CDR1 KGHSH, CDR2 LQKENI. The CDR3 region has the DNA TGTGCCAGCTCATCGACAGGGGCTGGAAACACCATATATTTT. Its protein product is CASSSTGAGNTIYF.

This chain joins TRBV7-2 and TRBJ1-3; D is undetermined. Germline CDR1 is SGHTA and CDR2 is FQGNSA. The V gene lost 6 bases and the J gene lost 0 bases, with 12 bases spanning the gap. The CDR3 sequence is 15 residues long. The CDR3 nucleotides read TGTGCCAGCAGTCGCGACACTGGCTCTGGAAACACCATATATTTT. This codes for CASSRDTGSGNTIYF.

CDR3 bases: TGTGCCAGTAGCCCCTGGGACAGCAGCAATCAGCCCCAGCATTTT. Protein sequence: CASSPWDSSNQPQHF. The J gene is TRBJ1-5, the V gene TRBV19; TRBD1 matches at 7 bases. The CDR3 covers 15 residues. Germline V gene sequence: CDR1 LNHDA, CDR2 SQIVND (reference sequence). Trimming cost V 6 bases and J 1 base; bases outside gene matches: 6.

The chain carries TRBV11-3 and TRBJ2-5, with 7 bases fitting TRBD1. The assigned J gene may be wrong: the sequence end matches TRBJ2-7 better. CDR1 is SGHNT and CDR2 is YENEEA in the germline V gene. The CDR3 length is 16 residues. CDR3 nucleotides: TGTGCCAGCAGCTTTTGGGGGACAGAGAAACCCTACGAGCAGTACTTC. Encoded protein: CASSFWGTEKPYEQYF.

The J gene is TRBJ2-1, the V gene TRBV4-3, with 7 bases lining up with TRBD1. CDR3 length: 16 amino acids. The V and J ends lost 0 bases and 7 bases, in that order; junction bases with no gene match: 9. The germline gives CDR1 LGHNA, CDR2 YSLEER. The CDR3 DNA reads as TGCGCCAGCAGCCAAGATCGAGGGGGCGTAAGGAATGAGCAGTTCTTC. This gives the protein CASSQDRGGVRNEQFF.

The chain's CDR3 is CASSVGGLAGGEQFF. The CDR3 DNA follows: TGTGCCAGCAGCGTAGGAGGACTAGCGGGAGGCGAGCAGTTCTTC. The V gene is TRBV9, the J gene TRBJ2-1, with TRBD2 matching over 14 bases. The ends lost 0 bases at V and 10 bases at J; junction bases unmatched: 3. The CDR3 totals 15 residues. The germline gives CDR1 SGDLS, CDR2 YYNGEE.

V gene TRBV7-9 combines with J gene TRBJ2-3; 9 bases are a match to TRBD2. J lost 0 bases, V lost 1 base, and 8 bases had no gene match. This CDR3 spans 18 amino acids. Germline CDR1 is SEHNR and CDR2 is FQNEAQ (reference sequence). The chain's CDR3 is CASSLVKGLATSTDTQYF. The CDR3 DNA sequence: TGTGCCAGCAGCTTAGTGAAGGGACTAGCAACTAGCACAGATACGCAGTATTTT. Based on the CDR3 plus reference TRBV7-9 and TRBJ2-3, the full variable domain is DTGVSQNPRHKITKRGQNVTFRCDPISEHNRLYWYRQTLGQGPEFLTYFQNEAQLEKSRLLSDRFSAERPKGSFSTLEIQRTEQGDSAMYLCASSLVKGLATSTDTQYFGPGTRLTVL.

CDR3 bases: TGTGCCAGCAGGTCCCAGGGTAACTATGGCTACACCTTC. This translates into CASRSQGNYGYTF. The rearrangement links TRBV6-6 to TRBJ1-2; D perhaps matches TRBD1 (5 bases). V was shortened by 6 bases and J by 1 base, with 9 bases between the two germline ends. Germline V gene sequence: CDR1 MNHNY, CDR2 SVGAGI (reference sequence). The CDR3 spans 13 residues.

This clone was recorded only once. This same CDR3 is encoded by further DNA sequences in the sample. V usage is TRBV2 and J usage is TRBJ1-5; 7 bases map to TRBD1. There are 16 residues in the CDR3. The germline CDR1 and CDR2 sequences are SNHLY and FYNNEI. J gave up 6 bases and V 4 bases, and 12 bases lay outside the gene matches. The CDR3 DNA is TGTGCCAGCAGTGGAATCGGGCAGGGGGTGGGTCAGCCCCAGCATTTT. Residues: CASSGIGQGVGQPQHF.

This chain joins TRBV29-1 and TRBJ2-7; 10 bases line up with TRBD1. The CDR3 covers 13 residues. CDR1 and CDR2 (germline): SQVTM, ANQGSEA. After removal of 6 bases from V and 4 bases from J, the junction contained 6 bases not matched to a gene. CDR3 nucleotide sequence: TGCAGCGTCTCTGGGACAGGGGTGTACGAGCAGTACTTC. It specifies CSVSGTGVYEQYF.

The rearrangement uses TRBV13 and TRBJ2-7, with unresolved D. The CDR3 is 15 residues long. The V gene's germline CDR1 is PRHDT and CDR2 FYEKMQ (reference sequence). V shed 2 bases and J shed 5 bases, with 16 bases lying between them. The CDR3 spells CASSLRDSLADEQYF. The CDR3 DNA reads TGTGCCAGCAGCTTACGAGACTCCCTCGCAGACGAGCAGTACTTC.

V and J are TRBV5-4 and TRBJ2-1, with 13 bases matching TRBD2. This CDR3 contains 17 residues. CDR1 and CDR2 (germline): SGHNT, YYREEE (reference sequence). Losses at the gene ends were 4 bases for V and 8 bases for J; bases not matched to a gene: 12. CDR3 nucleotide sequence: TGTGCCAGCAGCCGAACTCTACTAGCGGGAGGGTCGGATGAGCAGTTCTTC. Translating it yields CASSRTLLAGGSDEQFF.

The genes are TRBV6-5 and TRBJ1-1; D not resolved. Germline V gene lookup returns CDR1 MNHEY and CDR2 SVGAGI. The CDR3 is 14 amino acids. Between the trimmed V and J ends, which lost 3 bases and 1 base, there was a span of 9 bases. CDR3 protein: CASSYGLGNTEAFF. The CDR3 region has the DNA TGTGCCAGCAGTTATGGGCTCGGGAACACTGAAGCTTTCTTT.